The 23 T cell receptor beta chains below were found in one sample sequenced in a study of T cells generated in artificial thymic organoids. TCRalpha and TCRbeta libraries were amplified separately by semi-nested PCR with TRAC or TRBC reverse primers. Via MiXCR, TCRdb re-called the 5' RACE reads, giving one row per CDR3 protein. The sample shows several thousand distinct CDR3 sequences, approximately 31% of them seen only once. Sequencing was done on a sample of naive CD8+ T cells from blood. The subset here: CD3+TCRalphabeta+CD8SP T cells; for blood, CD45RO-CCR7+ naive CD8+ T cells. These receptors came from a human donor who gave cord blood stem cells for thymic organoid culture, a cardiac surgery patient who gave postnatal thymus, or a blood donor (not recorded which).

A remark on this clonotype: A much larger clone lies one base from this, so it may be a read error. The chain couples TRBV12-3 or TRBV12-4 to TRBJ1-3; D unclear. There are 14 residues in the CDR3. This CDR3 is CASSHPKAGNTICF. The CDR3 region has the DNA TGTGCCAGCAGTCATCCTAAAGCGGGAAACACCATATGTTTT.

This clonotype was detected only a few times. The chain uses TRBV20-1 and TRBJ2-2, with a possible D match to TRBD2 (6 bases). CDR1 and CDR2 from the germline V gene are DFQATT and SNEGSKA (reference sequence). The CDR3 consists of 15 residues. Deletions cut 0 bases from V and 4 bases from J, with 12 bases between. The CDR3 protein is CSARDYMEGTGELFF. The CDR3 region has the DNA TGCAGTGCTAGAGATTATATGGAGGGCACCGGGGAGCTGTTTTTT.

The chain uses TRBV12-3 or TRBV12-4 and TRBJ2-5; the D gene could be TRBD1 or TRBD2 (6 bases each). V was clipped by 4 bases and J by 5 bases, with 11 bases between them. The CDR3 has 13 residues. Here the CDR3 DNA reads TGTGCCAGCAGTTCCCTGGGGGGCGAGACCCAGTACTTC. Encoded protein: CASSSLGGETQYF.

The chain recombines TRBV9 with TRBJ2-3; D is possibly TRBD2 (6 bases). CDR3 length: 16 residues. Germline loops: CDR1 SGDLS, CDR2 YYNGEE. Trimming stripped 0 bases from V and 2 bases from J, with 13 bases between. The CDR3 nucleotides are TGTGCCAGCAGCGTAGGGCCAAGCGGGCTCACAGATACGCAGTATTTT. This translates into CASSVGPSGLTDTQYF.

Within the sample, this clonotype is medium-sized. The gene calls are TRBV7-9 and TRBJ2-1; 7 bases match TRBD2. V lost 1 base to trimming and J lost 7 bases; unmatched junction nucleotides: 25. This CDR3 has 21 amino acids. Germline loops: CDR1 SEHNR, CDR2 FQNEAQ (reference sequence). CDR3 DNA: TGTGCCAGCAGCTTAGTTTTCCAGCCTGTGCGGAGCGGGGACCGACAGAATGAGCAGTTCTTC. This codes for CASSLVFQPVRSGDRQNEQFF.

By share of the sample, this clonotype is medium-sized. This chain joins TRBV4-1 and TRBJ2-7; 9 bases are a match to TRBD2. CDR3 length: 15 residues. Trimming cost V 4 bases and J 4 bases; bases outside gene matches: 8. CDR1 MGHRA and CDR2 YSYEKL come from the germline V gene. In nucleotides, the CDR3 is TGCGCCAGCAGCCCTAATAGCGGGAGTGGATACGAGCAGTACTTC. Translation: CASSPNSGSGYEQYF.

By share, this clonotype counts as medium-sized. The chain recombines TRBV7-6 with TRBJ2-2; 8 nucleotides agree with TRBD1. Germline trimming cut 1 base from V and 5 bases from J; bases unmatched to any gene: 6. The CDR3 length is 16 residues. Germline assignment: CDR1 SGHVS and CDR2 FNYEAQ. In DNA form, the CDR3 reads TGTGCCAGCAGCTTAGTTGCCGGACAGGGAACCGGGGAGCTGTTTTTT. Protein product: CASSLVAGQGTGELFF. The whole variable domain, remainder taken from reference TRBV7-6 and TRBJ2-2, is GAGVSQSPRYKVTKRGQDVALRCDPISGHVSLYWYRQALGQGPEFLTYFNYEAQQDKSGLPNDRFSAERPEGSISTLTIQRTEQRDSAMYRCASSLVAGQGTGELFFGEGSRLTVL.

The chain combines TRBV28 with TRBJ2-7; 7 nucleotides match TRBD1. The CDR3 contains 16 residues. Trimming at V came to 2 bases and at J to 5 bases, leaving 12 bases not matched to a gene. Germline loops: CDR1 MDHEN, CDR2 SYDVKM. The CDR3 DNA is TGTGCCAGCAGTTTACCCATCTTGACAGGGAACAACGAGCAGTACTTC. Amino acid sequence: CASSLPILTGNNEQYF.

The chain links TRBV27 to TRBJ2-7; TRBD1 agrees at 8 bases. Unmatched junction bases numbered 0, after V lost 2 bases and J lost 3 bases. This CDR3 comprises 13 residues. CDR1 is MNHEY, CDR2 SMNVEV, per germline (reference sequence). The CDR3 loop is CASSLDRGYEQYF. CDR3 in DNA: TGTGCCAGCAGTTTAGACAGGGGCTACGAGCAGTACTTC.

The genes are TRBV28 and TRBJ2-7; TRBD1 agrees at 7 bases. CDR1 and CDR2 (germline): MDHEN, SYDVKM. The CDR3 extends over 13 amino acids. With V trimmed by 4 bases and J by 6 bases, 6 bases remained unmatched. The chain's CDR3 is CASSSTGEVEQYF. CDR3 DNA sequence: TGTGCCAGCAGTTCAACAGGGGAAGTCGAGCAGTACTTC. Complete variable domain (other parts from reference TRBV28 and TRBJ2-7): DVKVTQSSRYLVKRTGEKVFLECVQDMDHENMFWYRQDPGLGLRLIYFSYDVKMKEKGDIPEGYSVSREKKERFSLILESASTNQTSMYLCASSSTGEVEQYFGPGTRLTVT.

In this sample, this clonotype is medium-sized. CDR3 amino acids: CASSARLAGPTHNEQFF. DNA of the CDR3: TGTGCCAGCAGCGCCAGACTAGCGGGACCTACACACAATGAGCAGTTCTTC. The chain couples TRBV11-2 to TRBJ2-1, with 11 bases that match TRBD2. Germline CDR1 reads SGHAT; CDR2 reads FQNNGV. The CDR3 has 17 residues. V trimming: 5 bases; J trimming: 5 bases; junction bases outside the gene matches: 11.

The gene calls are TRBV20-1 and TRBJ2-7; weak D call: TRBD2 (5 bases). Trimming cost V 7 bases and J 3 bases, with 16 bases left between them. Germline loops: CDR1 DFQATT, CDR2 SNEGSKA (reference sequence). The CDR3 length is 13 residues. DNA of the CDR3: TGCAGTGTCGATCGGGGTAGCCTCTACGAGCAGTACTTC. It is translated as CSVDRGSLYEQYF.

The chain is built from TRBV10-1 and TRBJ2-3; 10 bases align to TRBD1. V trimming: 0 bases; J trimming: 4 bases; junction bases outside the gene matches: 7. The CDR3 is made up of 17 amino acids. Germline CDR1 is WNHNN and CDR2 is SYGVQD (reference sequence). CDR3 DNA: TGCGCCAGCAGTGAGTCCGGACAGGGGGTGAGGGCAGATACGCAGTATTTT. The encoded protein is CASSESGQGVRADTQYF.

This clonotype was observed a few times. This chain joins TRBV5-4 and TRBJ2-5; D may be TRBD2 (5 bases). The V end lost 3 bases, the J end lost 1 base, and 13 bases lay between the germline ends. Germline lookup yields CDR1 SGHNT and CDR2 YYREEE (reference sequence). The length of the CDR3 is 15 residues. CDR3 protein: CASSSLGEGQETQYF. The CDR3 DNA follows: TGTGCCAGCAGCTCCCTCGGAGAGGGCCAAGAGACCCAGTACTTC.

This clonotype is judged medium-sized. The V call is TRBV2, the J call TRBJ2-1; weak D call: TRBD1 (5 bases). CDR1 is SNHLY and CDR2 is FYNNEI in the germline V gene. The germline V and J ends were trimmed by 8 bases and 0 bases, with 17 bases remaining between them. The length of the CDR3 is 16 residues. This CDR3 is CASPKGVFGSYNEQFF. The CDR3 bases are TGTGCCAGCCCCAAAGGGGTTTTCGGCTCCTACAATGAGCAGTTCTTC.

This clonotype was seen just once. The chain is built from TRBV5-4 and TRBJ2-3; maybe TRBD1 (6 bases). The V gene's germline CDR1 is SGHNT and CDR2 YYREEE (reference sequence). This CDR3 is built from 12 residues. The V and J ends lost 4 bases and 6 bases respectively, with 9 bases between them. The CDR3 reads CASSLRGDTQYF. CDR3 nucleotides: TGTGCCAGCAGCCTTAGGGGGGATACGCAGTATTTT.

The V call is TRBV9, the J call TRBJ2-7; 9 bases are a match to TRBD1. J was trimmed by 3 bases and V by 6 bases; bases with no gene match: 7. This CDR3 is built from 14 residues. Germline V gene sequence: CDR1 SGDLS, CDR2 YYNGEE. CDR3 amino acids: CASNTGGEYYEQYF. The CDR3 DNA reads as TGTGCCAGCAACACAGGGGGCGAATACTACGAGCAGTACTTC.

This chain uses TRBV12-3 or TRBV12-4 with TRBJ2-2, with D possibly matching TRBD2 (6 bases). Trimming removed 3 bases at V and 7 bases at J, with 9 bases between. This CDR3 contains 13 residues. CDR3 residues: CASSLGGVGELFF. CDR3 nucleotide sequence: TGTGCCAGCAGTTTGGGGGGAGTCGGGGAGCTGTTTTTT.

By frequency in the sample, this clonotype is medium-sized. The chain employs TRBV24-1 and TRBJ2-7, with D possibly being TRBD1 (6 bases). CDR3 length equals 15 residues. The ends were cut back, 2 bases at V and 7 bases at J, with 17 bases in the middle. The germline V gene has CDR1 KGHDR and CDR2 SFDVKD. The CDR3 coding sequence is TGTGCCACCAGTGATTCCGGCAGGGGTATGATGGAGCAGTACTTC. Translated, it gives CATSDSGRGMMEQYF.

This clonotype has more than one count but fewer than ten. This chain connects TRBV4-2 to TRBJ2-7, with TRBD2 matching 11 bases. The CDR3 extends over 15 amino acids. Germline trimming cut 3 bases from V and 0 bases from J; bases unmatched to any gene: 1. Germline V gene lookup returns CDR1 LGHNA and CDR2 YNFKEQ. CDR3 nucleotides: TGTGCCAGCAGCCAGCTAGCGGGGGGCTCCTACGAGCAGTACTTC. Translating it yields CASSQLAGGSYEQYF.

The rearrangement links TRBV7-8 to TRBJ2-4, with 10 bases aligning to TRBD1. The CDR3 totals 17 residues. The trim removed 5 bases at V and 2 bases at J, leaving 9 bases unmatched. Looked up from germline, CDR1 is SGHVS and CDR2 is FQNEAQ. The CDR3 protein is CASSLNDRGLSKNIQYF. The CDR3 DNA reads TGTGCCAGCAGCCTAAACGACAGGGGGCTTTCCAAAAACATTCAGTACTTC.

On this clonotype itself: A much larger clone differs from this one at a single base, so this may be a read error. The CDR3 sequence is CSVLSGDEQYF. The CDR3, as DNA: TGCAGCGTTCTGAGCGGGGACGAGCAGTACTTC. This sequence joins TRBV29-1 and TRBJ2-7; 7 bases fit TRBD2. CDR1 is SQVTM and CDR2 is ANQGSEA in the germline V gene. With 5 bases clipped from V and 5 bases from J, the junction kept 3 bases outside the gene matches. CDR3 size: 11 residues.

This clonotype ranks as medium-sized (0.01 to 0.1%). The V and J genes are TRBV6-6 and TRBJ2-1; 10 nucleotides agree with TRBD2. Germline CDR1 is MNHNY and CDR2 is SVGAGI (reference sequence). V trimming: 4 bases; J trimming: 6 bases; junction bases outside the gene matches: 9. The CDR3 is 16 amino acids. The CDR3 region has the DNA TGTGCCAGCAGTTCTCCTACTAGCGGGATGTTCAATGAGCAGTTCTTC. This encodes CASSSPTSGMFNEQFF.